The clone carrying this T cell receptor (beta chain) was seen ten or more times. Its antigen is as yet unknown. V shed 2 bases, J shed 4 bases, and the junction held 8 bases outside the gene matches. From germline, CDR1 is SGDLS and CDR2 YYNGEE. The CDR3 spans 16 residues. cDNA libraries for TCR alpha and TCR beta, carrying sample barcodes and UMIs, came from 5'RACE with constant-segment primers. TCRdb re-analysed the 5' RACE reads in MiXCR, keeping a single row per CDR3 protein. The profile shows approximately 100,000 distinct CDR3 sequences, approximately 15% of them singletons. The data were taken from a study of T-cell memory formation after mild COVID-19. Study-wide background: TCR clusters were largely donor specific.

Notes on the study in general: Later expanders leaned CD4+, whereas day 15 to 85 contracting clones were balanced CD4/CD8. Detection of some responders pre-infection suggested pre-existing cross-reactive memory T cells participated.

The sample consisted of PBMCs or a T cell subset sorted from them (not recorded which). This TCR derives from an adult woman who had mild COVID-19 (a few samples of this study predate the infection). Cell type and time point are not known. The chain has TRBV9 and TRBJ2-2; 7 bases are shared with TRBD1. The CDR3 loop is CASSVPSPGGTGELFF. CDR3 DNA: TGTGCCAGCAGCGTGCCGTCCCCAGGGGGCACCGGGGAGCTGTTTTTT.